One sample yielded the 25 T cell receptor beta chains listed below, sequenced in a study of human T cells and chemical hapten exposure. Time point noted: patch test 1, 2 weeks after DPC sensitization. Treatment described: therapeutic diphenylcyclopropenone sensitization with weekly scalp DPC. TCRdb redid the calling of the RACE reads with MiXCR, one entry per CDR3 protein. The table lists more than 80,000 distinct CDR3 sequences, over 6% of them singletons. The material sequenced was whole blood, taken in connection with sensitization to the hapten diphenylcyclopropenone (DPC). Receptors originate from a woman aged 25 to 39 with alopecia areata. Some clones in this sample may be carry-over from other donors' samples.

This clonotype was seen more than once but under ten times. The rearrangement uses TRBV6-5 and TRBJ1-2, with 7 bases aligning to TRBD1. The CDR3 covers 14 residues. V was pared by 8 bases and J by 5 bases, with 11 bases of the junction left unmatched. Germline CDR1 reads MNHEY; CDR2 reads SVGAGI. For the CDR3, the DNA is TGTGCCAGCCTGCCGACAGGGACAGCTTATGGCTACACCTTC. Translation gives CASLPTGTAYGYTF.

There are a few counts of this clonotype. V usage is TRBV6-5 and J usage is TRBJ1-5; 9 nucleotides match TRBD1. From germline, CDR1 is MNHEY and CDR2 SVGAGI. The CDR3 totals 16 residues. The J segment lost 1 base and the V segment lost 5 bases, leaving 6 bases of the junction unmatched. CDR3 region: CASSRGTGSSNQPQHF. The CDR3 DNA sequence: TGTGCCAGCAGTCGGGGGACAGGGTCGAGCAATCAGCCCCAGCATTTT.

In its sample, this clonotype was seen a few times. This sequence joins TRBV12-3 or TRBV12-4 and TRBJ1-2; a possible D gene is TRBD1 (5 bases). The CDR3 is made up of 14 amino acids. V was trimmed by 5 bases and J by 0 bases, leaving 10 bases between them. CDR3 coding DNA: TGTGCCAGCAGTACCGGGACGTCTAACTATGGCTACACCTTC. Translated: CASSTGTSNYGYTF.

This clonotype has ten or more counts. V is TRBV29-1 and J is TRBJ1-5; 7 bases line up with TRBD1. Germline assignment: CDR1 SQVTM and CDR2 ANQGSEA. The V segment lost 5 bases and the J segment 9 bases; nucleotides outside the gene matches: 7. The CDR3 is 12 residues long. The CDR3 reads CSVSTGQGPQHF. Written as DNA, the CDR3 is TGCAGCGTTTCGACAGGGCAAGGGCCCCAGCATTTT.

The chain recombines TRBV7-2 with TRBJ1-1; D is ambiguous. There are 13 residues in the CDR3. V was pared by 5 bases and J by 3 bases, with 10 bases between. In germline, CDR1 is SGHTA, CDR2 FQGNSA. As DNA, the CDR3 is TGTGCCAGCAGCCTTCAGTTATACACTGAAGCTTTCTTT. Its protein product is CASSLQLYTEAFF.

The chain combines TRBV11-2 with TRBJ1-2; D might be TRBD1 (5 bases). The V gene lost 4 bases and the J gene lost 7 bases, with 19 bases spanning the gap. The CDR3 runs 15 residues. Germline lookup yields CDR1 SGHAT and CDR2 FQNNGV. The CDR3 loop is CASSSMSWIGGGYTF. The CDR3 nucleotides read TGTGCCAGCAGCTCCATGTCGTGGATCGGGGGTGGCTACACCTTC.

This CDR3 is CASSIATGTSSYNSPLHF. The CDR3 nucleotides read TGTGCCAGCAGCATAGCGACAGGGACGAGCTCCTATAATTCACCCCTCCACTTT. This chain links TRBV9 with TRBJ1-6; 7 bases fit TRBD1. Unmatched junction bases numbered 10, after V lost 4 bases and J lost 0 bases. The CDR3 is 18 amino acids. CDR1 is SGDLS, CDR2 YYNGEE, per germline.

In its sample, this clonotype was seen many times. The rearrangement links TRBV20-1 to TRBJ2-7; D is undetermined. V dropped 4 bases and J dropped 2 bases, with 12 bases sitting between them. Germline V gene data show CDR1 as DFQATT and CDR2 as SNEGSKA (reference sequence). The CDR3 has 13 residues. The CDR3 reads CSAIRETTYEQYF. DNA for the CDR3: TGCAGTGCTATTCGCGAGACAACCTACGAGCAGTACTTC.

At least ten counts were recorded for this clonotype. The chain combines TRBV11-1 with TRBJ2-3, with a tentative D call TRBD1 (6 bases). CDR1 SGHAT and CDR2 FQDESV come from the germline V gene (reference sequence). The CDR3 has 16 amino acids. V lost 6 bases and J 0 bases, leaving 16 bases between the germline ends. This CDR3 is CASSRGGQFSTDTQYF. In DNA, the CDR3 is TGTGCCAGCAGTCGGGGCGGACAGTTCAGCACAGATACGCAGTATTTT.

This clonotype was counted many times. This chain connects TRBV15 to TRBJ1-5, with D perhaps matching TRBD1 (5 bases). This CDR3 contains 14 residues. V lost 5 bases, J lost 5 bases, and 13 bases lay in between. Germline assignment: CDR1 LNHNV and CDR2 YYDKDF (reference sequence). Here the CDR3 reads CATSQGGPYQPQHF. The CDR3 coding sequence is TGTGCCACCAGCCAGGGCGGTCCATATCAGCCCCAGCATTTT. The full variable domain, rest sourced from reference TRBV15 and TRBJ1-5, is DAMVIQNPRYQVTQFGKPVTLSCSQTLNHNVMYWYQQKSSQAPKLLFHYYDKDFNNEADTPDNFQSRRPNTSFCFLDIRSPGLGDTAMYLCATSQGGPYQPQHFGDGTRLSIL.

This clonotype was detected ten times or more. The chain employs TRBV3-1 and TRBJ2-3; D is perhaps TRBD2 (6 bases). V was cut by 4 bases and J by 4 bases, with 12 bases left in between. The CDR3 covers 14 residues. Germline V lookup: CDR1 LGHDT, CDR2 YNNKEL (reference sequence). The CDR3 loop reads CASSPRTTSDTQYF. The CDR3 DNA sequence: TGTGCCAGCAGCCCTAGGACTACCTCAGATACGCAGTATTTT.

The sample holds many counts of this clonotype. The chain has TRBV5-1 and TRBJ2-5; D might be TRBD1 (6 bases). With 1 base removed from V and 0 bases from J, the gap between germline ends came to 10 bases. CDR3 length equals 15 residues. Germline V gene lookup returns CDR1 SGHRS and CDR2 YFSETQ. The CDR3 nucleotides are TGCGCCAGCAGCTTGAGTGAGGGGGACCAAGAGACCCAGTACTTC. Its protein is CASSLSEGDQETQYF.

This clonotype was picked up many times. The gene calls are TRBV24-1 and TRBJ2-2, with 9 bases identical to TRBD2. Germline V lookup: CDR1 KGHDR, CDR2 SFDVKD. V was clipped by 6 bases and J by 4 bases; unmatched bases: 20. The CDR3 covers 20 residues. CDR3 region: CATSNAGTSNLQPLTGELFF. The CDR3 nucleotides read TGTGCCACCAGTAACGCCGGGACTAGCAATTTACAACCTCTCACCGGGGAGCTGTTTTTT.

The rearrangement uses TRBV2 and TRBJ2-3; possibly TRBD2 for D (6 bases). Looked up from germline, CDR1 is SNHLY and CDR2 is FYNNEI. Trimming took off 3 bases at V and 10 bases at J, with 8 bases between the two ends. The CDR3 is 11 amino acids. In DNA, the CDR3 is TGTGCCAGCAGTGACGGCGGGGCGCAGTATTTT. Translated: CASSDGGAQYF.

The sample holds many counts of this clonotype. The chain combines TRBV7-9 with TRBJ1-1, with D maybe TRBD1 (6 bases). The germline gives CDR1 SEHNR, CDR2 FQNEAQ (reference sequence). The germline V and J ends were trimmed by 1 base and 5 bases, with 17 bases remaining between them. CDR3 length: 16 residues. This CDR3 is CASSLGSGAPGTEAFF. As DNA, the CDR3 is TGTGCCAGCAGCTTAGGATCGGGGGCGCCTGGTACTGAAGCTTTCTTT.

Here the CDR3 DNA reads TGTGCCGCTCGGGGGGCAGGGGAGGCCGGGGAGCTGTTTTTT. Translating it yields CAARGAGEAGELFF. V and J are TRBV10-3 and TRBJ2-2, with a weak D call TRBD2 (7 bases). CDR1 is ENHRY and CDR2 is SYGVKD in the germline V gene. This CDR3 is 14 amino acids long. The V end was cut by 11 bases, the J end by 6 bases, with 19 bases between.

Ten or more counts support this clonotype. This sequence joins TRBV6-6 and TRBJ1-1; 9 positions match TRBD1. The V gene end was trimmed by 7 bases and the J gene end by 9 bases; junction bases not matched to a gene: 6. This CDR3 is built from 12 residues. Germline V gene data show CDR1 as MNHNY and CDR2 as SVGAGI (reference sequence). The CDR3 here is CASTPGQGKAFF. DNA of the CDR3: TGTGCCAGCACCCCGGGACAGGGTAAAGCTTTCTTT.

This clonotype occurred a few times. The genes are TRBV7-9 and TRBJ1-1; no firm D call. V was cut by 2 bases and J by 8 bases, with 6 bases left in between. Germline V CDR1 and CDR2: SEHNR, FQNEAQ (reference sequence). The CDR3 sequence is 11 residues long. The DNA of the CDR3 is TGTGCCAGCAGCTTAAATGGAGAAGCTTTCTTT. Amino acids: CASSLNGEAFF.

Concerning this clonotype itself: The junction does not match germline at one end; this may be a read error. The CDR3 protein is CDSSGISGTGGTEAFF. The CDR3 coding sequence is TGTGACAGCAGTGGAATATCCGGGACGGGGGGCACTGAAGCTTTCTTT. J is TRBJ1-1 and V is TRBV6-5, with D possibly TRBD1 on 5 matching bases. The CDR3 covers 16 residues. CDR1 is MNHEY and CDR2 is SVGAGI in the germline V gene.

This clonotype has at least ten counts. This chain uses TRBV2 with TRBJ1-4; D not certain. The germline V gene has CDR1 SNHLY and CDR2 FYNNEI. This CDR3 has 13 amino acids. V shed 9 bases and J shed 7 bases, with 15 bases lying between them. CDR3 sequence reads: CASAFTTGEKLFF. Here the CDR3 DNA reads TGTGCCAGTGCTTTTACGACTGGTGAAAAACTGTTTTTT.

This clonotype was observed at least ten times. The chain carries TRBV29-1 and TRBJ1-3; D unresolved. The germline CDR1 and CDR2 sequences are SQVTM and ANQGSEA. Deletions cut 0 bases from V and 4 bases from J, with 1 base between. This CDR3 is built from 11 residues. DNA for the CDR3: TGCAGCGTTGAAGAGGGAAACACCATATATTTT. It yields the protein CSVEEGNTIYF.

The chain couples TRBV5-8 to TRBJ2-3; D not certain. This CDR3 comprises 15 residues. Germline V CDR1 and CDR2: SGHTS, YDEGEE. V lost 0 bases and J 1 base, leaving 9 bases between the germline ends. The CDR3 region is CASSLGLLGTDTQYF. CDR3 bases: TGTGCCAGCAGCTTGGGTCTTCTTGGCACAGATACGCAGTATTTT.

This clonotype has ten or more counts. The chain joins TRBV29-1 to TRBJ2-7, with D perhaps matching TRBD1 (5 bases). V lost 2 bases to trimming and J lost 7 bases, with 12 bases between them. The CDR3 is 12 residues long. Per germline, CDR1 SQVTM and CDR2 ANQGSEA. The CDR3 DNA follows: TGCAGCGTTGAATTGGTAGGGGATGAGCAGTACTTC. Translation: CSVELVGDEQYF.

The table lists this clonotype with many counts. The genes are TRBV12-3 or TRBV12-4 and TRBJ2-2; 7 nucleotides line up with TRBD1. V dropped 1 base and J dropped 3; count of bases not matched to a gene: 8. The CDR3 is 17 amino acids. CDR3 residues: CASSLVPWQGDTGELFF. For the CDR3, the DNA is TGTGCCAGCAGTTTAGTCCCGTGGCAGGGGGACACCGGGGAGCTGTTTTTT.

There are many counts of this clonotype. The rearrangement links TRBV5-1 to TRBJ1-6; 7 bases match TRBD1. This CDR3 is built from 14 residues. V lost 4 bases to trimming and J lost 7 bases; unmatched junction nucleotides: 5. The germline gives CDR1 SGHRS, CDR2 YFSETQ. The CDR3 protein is CASSAQGENSPLHF. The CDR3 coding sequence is TGCGCCAGCAGCGCTCAGGGGGAAAATTCACCCCTCCACTTT.